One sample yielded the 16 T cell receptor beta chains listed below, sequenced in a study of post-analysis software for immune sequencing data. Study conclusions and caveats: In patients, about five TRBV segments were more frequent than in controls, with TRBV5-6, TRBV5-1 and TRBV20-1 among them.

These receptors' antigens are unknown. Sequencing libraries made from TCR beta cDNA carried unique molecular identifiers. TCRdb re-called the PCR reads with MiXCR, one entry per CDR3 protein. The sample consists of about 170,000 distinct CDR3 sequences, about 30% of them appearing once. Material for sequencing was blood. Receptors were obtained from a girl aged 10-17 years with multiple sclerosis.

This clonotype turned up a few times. CDR3 loop: CASSLSSRNTGELFF. CDR3 coding DNA: TGTGCCAGCAGTTTAAGTTCCAGGAACACCGGGGAGCTGTTTTTT. The V gene is TRBV12-3 or TRBV12-4, the J gene TRBJ2-2; D uncertain. Trimming removed 2 bases at V and 1 base at J, with 8 bases between. The length of the CDR3 is 15 residues.

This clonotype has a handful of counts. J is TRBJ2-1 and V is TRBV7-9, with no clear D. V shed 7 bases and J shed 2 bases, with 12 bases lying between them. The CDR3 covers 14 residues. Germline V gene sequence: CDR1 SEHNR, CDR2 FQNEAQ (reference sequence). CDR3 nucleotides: TGTGCCAGCATGGGCGGTACCCCCTACAATGAGCAGTTCTTC. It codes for CASMGGTPYNEQFF.

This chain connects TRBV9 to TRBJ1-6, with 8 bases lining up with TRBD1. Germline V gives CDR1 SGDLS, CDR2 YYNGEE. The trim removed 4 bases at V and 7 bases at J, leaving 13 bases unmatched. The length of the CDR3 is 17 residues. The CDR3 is CASSPSRGGDRNSPLHF. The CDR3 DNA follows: TGTGCCAGCAGCCCCTCCAGGGGGGGGGACAGGAATTCACCCCTCCACTTT.

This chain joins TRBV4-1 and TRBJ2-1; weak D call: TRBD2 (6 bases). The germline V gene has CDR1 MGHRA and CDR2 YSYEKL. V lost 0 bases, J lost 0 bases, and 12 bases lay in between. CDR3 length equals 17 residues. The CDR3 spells CASSQDREDFSYNEQFF. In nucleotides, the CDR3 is TGCGCCAGCAGCCAAGATAGGGAGGATTTCTCCTACAATGAGCAGTTCTTC.

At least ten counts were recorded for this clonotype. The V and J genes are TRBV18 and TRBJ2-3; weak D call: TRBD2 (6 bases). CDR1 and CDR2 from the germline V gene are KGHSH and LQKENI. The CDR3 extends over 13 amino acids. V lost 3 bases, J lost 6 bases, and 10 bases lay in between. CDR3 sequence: CASSPPAGDTQYF. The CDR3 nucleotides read TGTGCCAGCTCACCTCCGGCGGGGGATACGCAGTATTTT. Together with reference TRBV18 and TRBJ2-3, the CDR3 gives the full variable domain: NAGVMQNPRHLVRRRGQEARLRCSPMKGHSHVYWYRQLPEEGLKFMVYLQKENIIDESGMPKERFSAEFPKEGPSILRIQQVVRGDSAAYFCASSPPAGDTQYFGPGTRLTVL.

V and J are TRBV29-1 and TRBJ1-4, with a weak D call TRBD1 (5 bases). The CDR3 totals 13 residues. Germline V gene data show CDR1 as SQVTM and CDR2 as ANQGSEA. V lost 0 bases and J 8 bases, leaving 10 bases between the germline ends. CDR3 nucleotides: TGCAGCGTTGAAGATCAGGGTGGGGAAAAACTGTTTTTT. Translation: CSVEDQGGEKLFF.

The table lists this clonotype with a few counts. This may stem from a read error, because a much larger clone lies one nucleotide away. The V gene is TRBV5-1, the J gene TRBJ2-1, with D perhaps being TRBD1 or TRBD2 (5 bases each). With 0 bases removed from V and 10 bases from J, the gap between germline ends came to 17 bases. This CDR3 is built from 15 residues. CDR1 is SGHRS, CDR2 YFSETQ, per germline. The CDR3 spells CASSLDLGETYEQFF. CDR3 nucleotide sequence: TGCGCCAGCAGCTTGGACCTGGGGGAAACCTACGAGCAGTTCTTC. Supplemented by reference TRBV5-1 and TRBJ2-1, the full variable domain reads KAGVTQTPRYLIKTRGQQVTLSCSPISGHRSVSWYQQTPGQGLQFLFEYFSETQRNKGNFPGRFSGRQFSNSRSEMNVSTLELGDSALYLCASSLDLGETYEQFFGPGTRLTVL.

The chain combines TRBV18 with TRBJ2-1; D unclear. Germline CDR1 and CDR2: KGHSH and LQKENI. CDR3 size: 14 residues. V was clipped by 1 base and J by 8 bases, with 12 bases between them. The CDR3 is CASSPLSTSDEQFF. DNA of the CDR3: TGTGCCAGCTCACCACTGTCGACTTCGGATGAGCAGTTCTTC.

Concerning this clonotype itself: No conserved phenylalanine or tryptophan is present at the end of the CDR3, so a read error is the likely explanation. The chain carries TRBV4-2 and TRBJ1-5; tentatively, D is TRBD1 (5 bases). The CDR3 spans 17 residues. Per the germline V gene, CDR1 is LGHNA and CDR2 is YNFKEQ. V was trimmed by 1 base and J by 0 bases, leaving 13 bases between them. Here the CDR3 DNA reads TGTGCCAGCAGCCAAGTATGGGACCGTAATAGCAATCAGCCCCAGCATTGT. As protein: CASSQVWDRNSNQPQHC.

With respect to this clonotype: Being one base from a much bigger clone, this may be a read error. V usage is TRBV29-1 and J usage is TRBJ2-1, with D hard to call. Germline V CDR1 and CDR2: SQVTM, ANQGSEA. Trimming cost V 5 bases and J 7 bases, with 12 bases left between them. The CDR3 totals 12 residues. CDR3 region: CSVRVARNEQFF. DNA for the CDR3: TGCAGCGTTCGGGTGGCCAGAAATGAGCAGTTCTTC.

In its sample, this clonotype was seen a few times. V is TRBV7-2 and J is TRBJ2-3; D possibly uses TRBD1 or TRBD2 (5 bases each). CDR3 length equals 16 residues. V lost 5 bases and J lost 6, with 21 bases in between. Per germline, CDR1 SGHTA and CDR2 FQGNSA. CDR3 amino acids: CASSRPGTANSDTQYF. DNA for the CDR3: TGTGCCAGCAGCCGGCCTGGGACGGCTAATTCGGATACGCAGTATTTT. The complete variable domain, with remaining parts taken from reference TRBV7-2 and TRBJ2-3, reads GAGVSQSPSNKVTEKGKDVELRCDPISGHTALYWYRQSLGQGLEFLIYFQGNSAPDKSGLPSDRFSAERTGGSVSTLTIQRTQQEDSAVYLCASSRPGTANSDTQYFGPGTRLTVL.

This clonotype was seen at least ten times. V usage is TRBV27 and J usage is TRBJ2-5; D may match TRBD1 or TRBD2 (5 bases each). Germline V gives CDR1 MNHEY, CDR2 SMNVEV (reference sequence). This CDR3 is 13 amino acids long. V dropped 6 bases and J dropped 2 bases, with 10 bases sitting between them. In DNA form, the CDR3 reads TGTGCCAGCAGCCGGGGACCTCAAGAGACCCAGTACTTC. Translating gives CASSRGPQETQYF.

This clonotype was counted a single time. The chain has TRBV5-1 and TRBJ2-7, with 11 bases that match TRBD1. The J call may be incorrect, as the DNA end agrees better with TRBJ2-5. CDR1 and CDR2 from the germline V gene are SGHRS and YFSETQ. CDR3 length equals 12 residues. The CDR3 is CARGQGGETQYF. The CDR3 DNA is TGCGCCAGGGGACAGGGGGGAGAGACCCAGTACTTC.

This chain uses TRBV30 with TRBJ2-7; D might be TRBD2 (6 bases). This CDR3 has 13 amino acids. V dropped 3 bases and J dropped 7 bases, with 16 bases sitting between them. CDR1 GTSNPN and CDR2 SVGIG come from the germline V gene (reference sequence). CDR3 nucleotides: TGTGCCTGGAGCGTACCCCCACGGGGGGAGCAGTACTTC. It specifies CAWSVPPRGEQYF. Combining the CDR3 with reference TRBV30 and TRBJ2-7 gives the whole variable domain SQTIHQWPATLVQPVGSPLSLECTVEGTSNPNLYWYRQAAGRGLQLLFYSVGIGQISSEVPQNLSASRPQDRQFILSSKKLLLSDSGFYLCAWSVPPRGEQYFGPGTRLTVT.

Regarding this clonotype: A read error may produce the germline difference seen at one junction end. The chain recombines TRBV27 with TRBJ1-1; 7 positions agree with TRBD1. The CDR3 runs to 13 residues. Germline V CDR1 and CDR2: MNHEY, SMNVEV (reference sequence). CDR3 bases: TGTGCCAGCAGTTACAGGGGATACACTAAAGCTTTCTTT. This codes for CASSYRGYTKAFF.

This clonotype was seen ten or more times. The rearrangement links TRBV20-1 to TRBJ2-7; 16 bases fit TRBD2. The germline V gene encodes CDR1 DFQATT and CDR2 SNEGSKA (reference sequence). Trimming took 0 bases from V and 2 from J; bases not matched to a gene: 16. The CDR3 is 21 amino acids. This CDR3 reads CSARDTASPGLAGGFPYEQYF. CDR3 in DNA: TGCAGTGCTAGAGATACGGCCAGCCCGGGACTAGCGGGAGGGTTTCCCTACGAGCAGTACTTC.